This T cell receptor beta chain originates from a study of CD4 T cells in relation to SARS-CoV-2 and coronaviruses. Overall study: ViraFEST: approximately 10-day antigen culture of PBMCs, then TCR beta CDR3 sequencing.

On this clone: Its antigen is as yet unknown.

Before the COVID-19 pandemic, during about 2010-2018, CD4+ T cells were taken from unexposed donors. CD4+ T cells were isolated from the cells after around 9 days of culture. Method: immunoSEQ multiplex PCR; TCRdb's copy keeps in-frame clones and lacks some. The sample consists of about 19,000 clones, 70% to 85% of them appearing once. The TCR sequence derives from a human donor in good health. The material sequenced was CD4+ T cells from PBMCs, cultured in vitro.

Here the CDR3 reads CASSLVLRADTQYF. The DNA for the CDR3 is TGTGCCAGCAGCTTGGTTCTTAGGGCAGATACGCAGTATTTT. This sequence joins TRBV11-2 and TRBJ2-3; D is undetermined. Trimming removed 3 bases from V and 4 bases from J, with 11 bases in between. Germline V lookup: CDR1 SGHAT, CDR2 FQNNGV. This CDR3 contains 14 residues.